This section outlines one TCR beta chain sequence together with its context. There are 14 residues in the CDR3. With V trimmed by 2 bases and J by 7 bases, 6 bases remained unmatched. The V gene's germline CDR1 is SEHNR and CDR2 FQNEAQ (reference sequence). The source of the sample is a study of cytomegalovirus exposure and HLA in healthy donors. The PCR employed 60 Vbeta primers together with 13 Jbeta primers. Some clones are missing from TCRdb's copy, which holds only in-frame ones; the method was immunoSEQ multiplex PCR. Here the sample spans over 130,000 clones, 60% to 85% being singletons. The material sequenced was PBMCs. This receptor was obtained from a man aged 35-49 years in good health and CMV-seronegative. The rearrangement uses TRBV7-9 and TRBJ2-7, with 9 bases identical to TRBD2. The CDR3 reads CASSLSGAGGEQYF. The CDR3 DNA reads TGTGCCAGCAGCTTAAGCGGGGCGGGAGGGGAGCAGTACTTC.